This T cell receptor (beta chain) originates from a study of OX40 agonist ivuxolimab in advanced cancers. The CDR3 length is 15 residues. J lost 6 bases, V lost 5 bases, and 12 bases had no gene match. Germline CDR1 and CDR2: MNHNS and SASEGT. In this sample, this clone turned up a few times. Repertoires were generated with immunoSEQ multiplex PCR, while TCRdb's copy carries only in-frame clones and drops some. The top ten hold roughly 0.79% of the sample, which has more than 95,000 clones, 70% to 90% seen once. This specimen was CD4+ or CD8+ T cells sorted from blood, taken in a trial of the OX40 agonist ivuxolimab. The TCR sequence derives from an adult with an advanced solid tumor such as melanoma, head and neck, liver or kidney cancer. The V and J genes are TRBV6-1 and TRBJ1-2; the match to TRBD1 covers 7 bases. CDR3 sequence: CASSWEGAGSDGYTF. CDR3 nucleotides: TGTGCCAGCAGTTGGGAGGGGGCTGGGTCGGATGGCTACACCTTC.